One sample yielded the 14 T cell receptor beta chains listed below, sequenced in a study of blood T cell repertoires in COVID-19. Clones were sequenced by immunoSEQ multiplex PCR, and TCRdb holds only the in-frame ones, with some missing. The sample lists 150,000 to 200,000 clones, about 88% seen once, with 13% to 15% in the top ten. Source material: peripheral blood. The receptors were sampled from a man in his thirties or forties with active or convalescent COVID-19.

V usage is TRBV7-8 and J usage is TRBJ2-3, with TRBD1 matching 7 bases. The CDR3 sequence is 15 residues long. V shed 3 bases, J shed 0 bases, and the junction held 3 bases outside the gene matches. Germline-derived CDR1 and CDR2 are SGHVS and FQNEAQ. The CDR3 sequence: CASSFDRASTDTQYF. The CDR3, as DNA: TGTGCCAGCAGCTTCGACAGGGCCAGCACAGATACGCAGTATTTT.

This chain joins TRBV10-3 and TRBJ1-2; D remains unclear. V was pared by 1 base and J by 4 bases, with 13 bases between. CDR3 length equals 15 residues. Germline V lookup: CDR1 ENHRY, CDR2 SYGVKD. This chain's CDR3 is CAISELGDTGYGYTF. The CDR3 bases are TGTGCCATCAGTGAGTTAGGAGATACGGGCTATGGCTACACCTTC.

The chain uses TRBV2 and TRBJ2-1; 13 bases agree with TRBD2. The CDR3 is 17 residues long. With 8 bases clipped from V and 0 bases from J, the junction kept 7 bases outside the gene matches. In germline, CDR1 is SNHLY, CDR2 FYNNEI. CDR3 residues: CASRTSGSRISYNEQFF. DNA for the CDR3: TGTGCCAGCCGGACTAGCGGGAGCCGGATCTCCTACAATGAGCAGTTCTTC.

The CDR3 protein is CASSSTRVGGYTF. The CDR3, as DNA: TGTGCCAGCAGCTCCACGCGGGTTGGTGGCTACACCTTC. The chain employs TRBV7-3 and TRBJ1-2, with unresolved D. This CDR3 comprises 13 residues. Trimming took off 4 bases at V and 7 bases at J, with 13 bases between the two ends. Germline V gene sequence: CDR1 SGHTA, CDR2 FQGTGA.

The chain carries TRBV6-5 and TRBJ1-5; 8 bases match TRBD1. V shed 6 bases and J 2 bases; nucleotides not matched to a gene: 6. This CDR3 is built from 15 residues. Germline lookup yields CDR1 MNHEY and CDR2 SVGAGI. The CDR3 spells CASRPTGVGNQPQHF. The DNA of the CDR3 is TGTGCCAGCAGGCCGACAGGGGTGGGCAATCAGCCCCAGCATTTT.

This clone was picked up a small number of times. The rearrangement uses TRBV7-8 and TRBJ2-1; 7 bases fit TRBD2. CDR1 SGHVS and CDR2 FQNEAQ come from the germline V gene. This CDR3 has 15 amino acids. Unmatched junction bases numbered 9, after V lost 5 bases and J lost 5 bases. CDR3 residues: CASSPGLAADNEQFF. CDR3 nucleotide sequence: TGTGCCAGCAGCCCAGGGCTAGCGGCAGACAATGAGCAGTTCTTC.

This chain links TRBV9 with TRBJ2-5; D remains ambiguous. V gave up 3 bases and J gave up 5 bases, with 17 bases separating them. The length of the CDR3 is 15 residues. Germline values: CDR1 SGDLS, CDR2 YYNGEE. The CDR3 loop is CASSGLRRQDETQYF. CDR3 nucleotide sequence: TGTGCCAGCAGCGGCCTTAGAAGACAAGACGAGACCCAGTACTTC.

This clone was seen once. The genes are TRBV23-1 and TRBJ1-2; 7 nucleotides line up with TRBD1. TRBV23-1 is designated an ORF whose function remains uncertain. With V trimmed by 6 bases and J by 0 bases, 4 bases remained unmatched. CDR3 length: 14 amino acids. CDR3 DNA: TGCGCCAGCAGCTACAGGGGTACTAACTATGGCTACACCTTC. Protein product: CASSYRGTNYGYTF.

This clone was recorded a few times. The chain couples TRBV11-2 to TRBJ1-2, with TRBD1 matching over 7 bases. V lost 3 bases, J lost 8 bases, and 9 bases stayed unmatched. The CDR3 spans 14 residues. Germline values: CDR1 SGHAT, CDR2 FQNNGV. Here the CDR3 DNA reads TGTGCCAGCAGCTTGGGACAGAGCTTGGGCGGCTACACCTTC. The encoded protein is CASSLGQSLGGYTF.

The V call is TRBV6-5, the J call TRBJ2-7; tentative D call: TRBD2 (5 bases). Germline V gene data show CDR1 as MNHEY and CDR2 as SVGAGI. Between the trimmed V and J ends, which lost 6 bases and 7 bases, there was a span of 13 bases. The CDR3 has 12 residues. CDR3 residues: CASSQNPGEQYF. CDR3 in DNA: TGTGCCAGCAGCCAGAATCCGGGGGAGCAGTACTTC.

This clone was picked up one time. V usage is TRBV5-4 and J usage is TRBJ2-1; a possible D gene is TRBD1 (6 bases). The V gene's germline CDR1 is SGHNT and CDR2 YYREEE (reference sequence). Trimming removed 4 bases from V and 4 bases from J, with 18 bases in between. The CDR3 is made up of 16 amino acids. The CDR3 coding sequence is TGTGCCAGCAGCGGTCTAACAGGGATTGAGTACAATGAGCAGTTCTTC. Its protein product is CASSGLTGIEYNEQFF.

This clone was picked up one time. The chain is built from TRBV27 and TRBJ2-7; tentatively, D is TRBD1 (6 bases). Trimming stripped 7 bases from V and 1 base from J, with 8 bases between. In germline, CDR1 is MNHEY, CDR2 SMNVEV (reference sequence). CDR3 length: 12 amino acids. DNA for the CDR3: TGTGCCAGCACGGACAGTTCCTACGAGCAGTACTTC. Translated, it gives CASTDSSYEQYF.

J is TRBJ2-1 and V is TRBV10-1; TRBD2 matches 12 bases. The V and J ends lost 3 bases and 5 bases, in that order; junction bases with no gene match: 5. Germline V lookup: CDR1 WNHNN, CDR2 SYGVQD (reference sequence). CDR3 length: 16 residues. The CDR3, as DNA: TGCGCCAGCAGTGACCTTCGACTAGCGGGAGACAATGAGCAGTTCTTC. Amino acids: CASSDLRLAGDNEQFF.

This clone was counted at least ten times. V is TRBV11-3 and J is TRBJ2-2; no firm D call. The CDR3 extends over 19 amino acids. The V and J ends lost 2 bases and 1 base respectively, with 20 bases between them. In germline, CDR1 is SGHNT, CDR2 YENEEA. The CDR3, as DNA: TGTGCCAGCAGCTTATGGCGGCCTCTTCTGCGGTTGAACACCGGGGAGCTGTTTTTT. Translation: CASSLWRPLLRLNTGELFF.